Listed below are T cell receptor beta chains from one sample, sequenced in a study of blood T cell repertoires in COVID-19. Data came from immunoSEQ multiplex PCR; TCRdb stores just in-frame clones and leaves some out. The sample shows over 150,000 clones, 80% to 90% of them seen only once. What was sequenced was peripheral blood. These receptors originate from a woman of 80 years or more with COVID-19, enrolled during active disease. The CDR3 runs from the conserved cysteine through the conserved F or W. D genes are given only for firm matches. Expanded clones get a size class; other rows say once, few or many, or leave the size out.

clone_size	d_call	v_call	j_call	cdr3_nt	cdr3_aa
-	TRBD1	TRBV19	TRBJ1-5	TGTGCCAGCAGTGATACCGGGACAGGGATTGATCAGCCCCAGCATTTT	CASSDTGTGIDQPQHF
once	-	TRBV28	TRBJ2-1	TGTGCCAGCAGGAGGGCTGGCCCATATGAGCAGTTCTTC	CASRRAGPYEQFF
-	-	TRBV6-2/TRBV6-3	TRBJ1-2	TGTGCCAGCAGTTTAGGAGAAAACTATGGCTACACCTTC	CASSLGENYGYTF
few	TRBD1	TRBV5-1	TRBJ2-7	TGCGCCAGCAGCTTGGGACAGGGTGACGAGCAGTACTTC	CASSLGQGDEQYF
-	-	TRBV28	TRBJ1-1	TGTGCCAGCGTGTCCCTTTTCAACACTGAAGCTTTCTTT	CASVSLFNTEAFF
-	-	TRBV20-1	TRBJ2-4	TGCAGTGCTAGACAGGGCAACATTCAGTACTTC	CSARQGNIQYF
-	-	TRBV3-1/TRBV3-2	TRBJ2-2	TGTGCCAGCAGCCAAGAAGGAGGGAGCCTCACCGGGGAGCTGTTTTTT	CASSQEGGSLTGELFF
-	-	TRBV6-1	TRBJ1-6	TGTGCCAGCAGTGAACTCCCGGGGGGCAACTCACCCCTCCACTTT	CASSELPGGNSPLHF
-	-	TRBV5-3	TRBJ2-2	TGTGCCAGAAGCCTATCGGGGGCGAACACCGGGGAGCTGTTTTTT	CARSLSGANTGELFF
-	-	TRBV28	TRBJ1-3	TGTGCCAGCAGTTTTGTTAGCTCTGGAAACACCATATATTTT	CASSFVSSGNTIYF
-	TRBD1	TRBV9	TRBJ1-2	TGTGCCAGCAGCGTAGATCCGGGACAGGGCGCCTATGGCTACACCTTC	CASSVDPGQGAYGYTF
-	-	TRBV27	TRBJ1-1	TGTGCCAGCAGGAGACAGAGGATGAACACTGAAGCTTTCTTT	CASRRQRMNTEAFF
-	-	TRBV7-3	TRBJ1-3	TGTGCCAGCAGCCCTAGTAACTCTGGAAACACCATATATTTT	CASSPSNSGNTIYF
-	-	TRBV5-1	TRBJ1-2	TGCGCCAGCAGCCCAAAAGAGGGGGGGAAGAATGGCTACACCTTC	CASSPKEGGKNGYTF
-	-	TRBV7-9	TRBJ2-7	TGTGCCAGCAGCCAACACGCAGGTACCTACGAGCAGTACTTC	CASSQHAGTYEQYF
-	-	TRBV4-2	TRBJ2-3	TGTGCCAGCAGCCAAGAGGGTCGGGGAGGCACAGATACGCAGTATTTT	CASSQEGRGGTDTQYF
-	TRBD1	TRBV5-1	TRBJ1-2	TGCGCCAGCAGCTGGACAGGGGGCGGATATGGCTACACCTTC	CASSWTGGGYGYTF
once	-	TRBV6-5	TRBJ1-1	TGTGCCAGCAGATCCTTGGCGGGGGGTACTGAAGCTTTCTTT	CASRSLAGGTEAFF
few	-	TRBV5-1	TRBJ1-1	TGCGCCAGCAGCTCCTTCGACGGGACTGAAGCTTTCTTT	CASSSFDGTEAFF
-	-	TRBV19	TRBJ1-1	TGTGCCAGTAGGTCCAGGGTTGGGAACACTGAAGCTTTCTTT	CASRSRVGNTEAFF